Below are 26 T cell receptor beta chains sequenced from a single sample in a study of PD-1 blockade in classical Hodgkin lymphoma. Sequenced by immunoSEQ multiplex PCR; TCRdb stores in-frame clones only, minus some. The profile shows 70,000 or so clones, roughly 93% of them singletons. Documented time point: newly diagnosed, previously untreated cHL patient sample. Sequenced: peripheral blood mononuclear cells (PBMCs). The source of these receptors is a human donor with classical Hodgkin lymphoma.

The chain joins TRBV28 to TRBJ2-1, with D possibly being TRBD1 (7 bases). This CDR3 spans 15 amino acids. Germline V gives CDR1 MDHEN, CDR2 SYDVKM. V was cut by 5 bases and J by 7 bases, with 18 bases left in between. The DNA of the CDR3 is TGTGCCAGCAGTCAGGGGGAGGATTTGGTTAATGAGCAGTTCTTC. This encodes CASSQGEDLVNEQFF.

The genes are TRBV27 and TRBJ2-1; maybe TRBD1 (5 bases). Trimming left V 3 bases short and J 1 base short, with 7 bases between. Germline lookup yields CDR1 MNHEY and CDR2 SMNVEV (reference sequence). CDR3 length: 14 amino acids. The DNA of the CDR3 is TGTGCCAGCAGTTTTAGGGGTTCCTACAATGAGCAGTTCTTC. Translation: CASSFRGSYNEQFF.

The genes are TRBV9 and TRBJ1-2; TRBD1 might be the D (5 bases). Germline CDR1 reads SGDLS; CDR2 reads YYNGEE. Trimming took off 4 bases at V and 4 bases at J, with 14 bases between the two ends. The CDR3 extends over 14 amino acids. CDR3 residues: CASSPYGGSYGYTF. In DNA form, the CDR3 reads TGTGCCAGCAGCCCTTATGGGGGTAGCTATGGCTACACCTTC.

The V and J genes are TRBV7-2 and TRBJ1-2; D gene ambiguous. The CDR3 length is 16 residues. The V gene lost 1 base and the J gene lost 4 bases, with 16 bases spanning the gap. Germline CDR1 SGHTA, CDR2 FQGNSA. The CDR3 sequence: CASSLVSAGFSYGYTF. Written as DNA, the CDR3 is TGTGCCAGCAGCTTAGTATCGGCAGGCTTTAGCTATGGCTACACCTTC.

This chain links TRBV7-2 with TRBJ2-7, with D unresolved. Trimming took off 5 bases at V and 4 bases at J, with 21 bases between the two ends. Germline CDR1 is SGHTA and CDR2 is FQGNSA. This CDR3 has 16 residues. In DNA form, the CDR3 reads TGTGCCAGCAGCCCAAGTATCCAGCATGGGAATTACGAGCAGTACTTC. It translates to CASSPSIQHGNYEQYF.

The V and J genes are TRBV27 and TRBJ1-2, with 8 bases matching TRBD1. V shed 0 bases, J shed 3 bases, and the junction held 12 bases outside the gene matches. The CDR3 is 18 amino acids. Germline assignment: CDR1 MNHEY and CDR2 SMNVEV (reference sequence). In nucleotides, the CDR3 is TGTGCCAGCAGTTTATCGTTTGGGACAGGCCGGAGGCACTATGGCTACACCTTC. This gives the protein CASSLSFGTGRRHYGYTF.

CDR3 DNA sequence: TGTGCCAGCATCGGACAGGCTGGAAACACCATATATTTT. As protein: CASIGQAGNTIYF. The chain couples TRBV28 to TRBJ1-3; 7 nucleotides align to TRBD1. Trimming at V came to 7 bases and at J to 2 bases, leaving 2 bases not matched to a gene. Germline CDR1 is MDHEN and CDR2 is SYDVKM. This CDR3 has 13 residues.

The V and J genes are TRBV11-3 and TRBJ2-1; perhaps D is TRBD1 or TRBD2 (5 bases each). Per germline, CDR1 SGHNT and CDR2 YENEEA. This CDR3 comprises 16 residues. V was pared by 5 bases and J by 8 bases, with 22 bases between. The CDR3 bases are TGTGCCAGCAGCCCCCAGTGGGGGACCCTTTTGGATGAGCAGTTCTTC. It encodes CASSPQWGTLLDEQFF.

The rearrangement links TRBV6-4 to TRBJ2-2; 8 nucleotides line up with TRBD2. Germline assignment: CDR1 MRHNA and CDR2 SNTAGT. The CDR3 contains 14 residues. V gave up 6 bases and J gave up 4 bases; unmatched junction bases: 4. CDR3 in DNA: TGTGCCAGCAGCCCCGCGGGGGGCACCGGGGAGCTGTTTTTT. As protein: CASSPAGGTGELFF.

The genes are TRBV28 and TRBJ1-4; TRBD1 is a possible D gene (5 bases). The CDR3 runs to 15 residues. V lost 4 bases, J lost 8 bases, and 17 bases lay in between. The germline CDR1 and CDR2 sequences are MDHEN and SYDVKM. This CDR3 reads CASSSSGTKVEKLFF. CDR3 nucleotides: TGTGCCAGCAGTTCTTCCGGGACGAAAGTCGAAAAACTGTTTTTT.

V usage is TRBV7-8 and J usage is TRBJ1-1; D is uncertain. This CDR3 has 11 amino acids. V was shortened by 7 bases and J by 2 bases, with 5 bases between the two germline ends. Per germline, CDR1 SGHVS and CDR2 FQNEAQ. CDR3 in DNA: TGTGCCAGCAAAATCAACACTGAAGCTTTCTTT. Its protein product is CASKINTEAFF.

The chain uses TRBV5-6 and TRBJ2-1; D unresolved. The germline gives CDR1 SGHDT, CDR2 YYEEEE. The CDR3 has 19 amino acids. The V gene lost 2 bases and the J gene lost 0 bases, with 21 bases spanning the gap. The CDR3 sequence is CASSFDRGSLRYSYNEQFF. Written as DNA, the CDR3 is TGTGCCAGCAGCTTCGATCGTGGCAGCCTCAGATACTCCTACAATGAGCAGTTCTTC.

V usage is TRBV7-9 and J usage is TRBJ1-1; D call uncertain. The V and J ends lost 2 bases and 1 base respectively, with 5 bases between them. Germline CDR1 is SEHNR and CDR2 is FQNEAQ (reference sequence). The CDR3 has 13 residues. The CDR3 DNA sequence: TGTGCCAGCAGCTTAAATGCGAACACTGAAGCTTTCTTT. Its translation: CASSLNANTEAFF.

The chain recombines TRBV28 with TRBJ2-2, with D perhaps matching TRBD2 (5 bases). Germline loops: CDR1 MDHEN, CDR2 SYDVKM. The CDR3 is made up of 14 amino acids. Between the trimmed V and J ends, which lost 10 bases and 7 bases, there was a span of 19 bases. CDR3 sequence: CATTQLERGGELFF. The CDR3 DNA is TGTGCCACCACCCAACTAGAACGCGGCGGGGAGCTGTTTTTT.

This rearrangement joins TRBV11-3 to TRBJ2-7; D is ambiguous. Germline CDR1 and CDR2: SGHNT and YENEEA. Trimming stripped 5 bases from V and 0 bases from J, with 14 bases between. The CDR3 sequence is 15 residues long. The CDR3: CASSKDASSSYEQYF. The CDR3 DNA is TGTGCCAGCAGCAAAGATGCTTCAAGCTCCTACGAGCAGTACTTC.

The CDR3 coding sequence is TGCGCCAGCAGCCAGGCGGGGGGTATAGGGCAGCCCCAGCATTTT. Protein product: CASSQAGGIGQPQHF. The chain joins TRBV4-3 to TRBJ1-5; tentative D call: TRBD1 (5 bases). The CDR3 covers 15 residues. Germline CDR1 is LGHNA and CDR2 is YSLEER. Trimming cost V 3 bases and J 7 bases, with 16 bases left between them.

The chain employs TRBV5-5 and TRBJ2-1; D perhaps matches TRBD2 (6 bases). The CDR3 runs 12 residues. CDR1 and CDR2 from the germline V gene are SGHKS and YYEKEE (reference sequence). Trimming pared 3 bases from V and 9 bases from J, leaving 10 bases between. CDR3 DNA: TGTGCCAGCAGCTCAAGACTAGGTGAGCAGTTCTTC. This translates into CASSSRLGEQFF.

The chain employs TRBV10-3 and TRBJ1-1; tentative D call: TRBD1 (5 bases). This CDR3 contains 14 residues. Trimming left V 6 bases short and J 0 bases short, with 11 bases between. Germline V lookup: CDR1 ENHRY, CDR2 SYGVKD. CDR3 protein: CAIRGEGLNTEAFF. For the CDR3, the DNA is TGTGCCATCAGGGGGGAGGGGTTGAACACTGAAGCTTTCTTT.

This chain connects TRBV10-3 to TRBJ2-7, with 11 bases that match TRBD1. The CDR3 is 16 residues long. Germline trimming cut 2 bases from V and 7 bases from J; bases unmatched to any gene: 10. Germline V lookup: CDR1 ENHRY, CDR2 SYGVKD. The CDR3 DNA reads TGTGCCATCAGTGAGATGAGGACAGGGGGCGCGGGGGAGCAGTACTTC. Its translation is CAISEMRTGGAGEQYF.

The chain uses TRBV28 and TRBJ2-7; possibly TRBD1 for D (6 bases). Per germline, CDR1 MDHEN and CDR2 SYDVKM. This CDR3 comprises 14 residues. Trimming pared 1 base from V and 3 bases from J, leaving 10 bases between. CDR3: CASSLFGQLYEQYF. The DNA for the CDR3 is TGTGCCAGCAGTTTATTCGGACAGCTCTACGAGCAGTACTTC.

The chain carries TRBV5-6 and TRBJ1-2; possible D gene TRBD1, 6 bases. The CDR3 spans 12 residues. V was trimmed by 8 bases and J by 8 bases, leaving 16 bases between them. Germline V gene lookup returns CDR1 SGHDT and CDR2 YYEEEE. The CDR3 is CASGQPASGYTF. CDR3 in DNA: TGTGCCAGTGGACAGCCGGCCAGCGGCTACACCTTC.

The chain links TRBV5-1 to TRBJ1-2; D remains unclear. Germline loops: CDR1 SGHRS, CDR2 YFSETQ. Trimming took off 7 bases at V and 0 bases at J, with 10 bases between the two ends. This CDR3 comprises 13 residues. The CDR3 here is CASCTDPNYGYTF. Here the CDR3 DNA reads TGCGCCAGCTGTACCGATCCTAACTATGGCTACACCTTC.

The chain employs TRBV10-3 and TRBJ1-5; TRBD1 is a possible D gene (6 bases). The CDR3 covers 15 residues. Per germline, CDR1 ENHRY and CDR2 SYGVKD. Trimming pared 9 bases from V and 4 bases from J, leaving 19 bases between. The DNA for the CDR3 is TGTGCCATAGGGGGGGGCAACTCCGGGAATCAGCCCCAGCATTTT. Amino acids: CAIGGGNSGNQPQHF.

The chain links TRBV7-2 to TRBJ1-2; the D gene is possibly TRBD1 (5 bases). Trimming pared 5 bases from V and 3 bases from J, leaving 7 bases between. Germline assignment: CDR1 SGHTA and CDR2 FQGNSA. The CDR3 loop spans 12 amino acids. Written as DNA, the CDR3 is TGTGCCAGCAGCACAGGTTACTATGGCTACACCTTC. This sequence encodes CASSTGYYGYTF. Full variable domain (outside the CDR3, taken from reference TRBV7-2 and TRBJ1-2): GAGVSQSPSNKVTEKGKDVELRCDPISGHTALYWYRQSLGQGLEFLIYFQGNSAPDKSGLPSDRFSAERTGGSVSTLTIQRTQQEDSAVYLCASSTGYYGYTFGSGTRLTVV.

This chain links TRBV5-4 with TRBJ2-1; TRBD2 matches 7 bases. The CDR3 runs 13 residues. The germline V gene has CDR1 SGHNT and CDR2 YYREEE (reference sequence). V gave up 4 bases and J gave up 3 bases; unmatched junction bases: 1. This CDR3 is CASSRTSYNEQFF. The CDR3 DNA is TGTGCCAGCAGCCGGACTAGCTACAATGAGCAGTTCTTC. Looking up the rest from reference TRBV5-4 and TRBJ2-1 gives the full variable domain: ETGVTQSPTHLIKTRGQQVTLRCSSQSGHNTVSWYQQALGQGPQFIFQYYREEENGRGNFPPRFSGLQFPNYSSELNVNALELDDSALYLCASSRTSYNEQFFGPGTRLTVL.

J is TRBJ1-2 and V is TRBV10-3, with D unclear. The CDR3 sequence is 13 residues long. Germline V CDR1 and CDR2: ENHRY, SYGVKD. V was pared by 3 bases and J by 6 bases, with 11 bases between. CDR3 residues: CAISDRLLDGYTF. The CDR3 region has the DNA TGTGCCATCAGTGATCGGTTGCTGGATGGCTACACCTTC.